The 3 T cell receptor beta chains below were found in one sample sequenced in a study of CD8 T cells in ankylosing spondylitis. TCRdb ran MiXCR on the 5' RACE reads and lists one entry per CDR3 protein. The sample contains 220,000 or so distinct CDR3 sequences, more than 9% of which appear only once. Sequenced input: blood, either unsorted or a sorted T cell fraction (not recorded which). The receptor source for this set is a male donor with ankylosing spondylitis or in good health (not recorded which).

This clonotype showed up just a few times. This rearrangement joins TRBV5-1 to TRBJ1-6; possibly TRBD1 for D (5 bases). This CDR3 region has 17 residues. From germline, CDR1 is SGHRS and CDR2 YFSETQ. Trimming shortened V by 4 bases and J by 8 bases, and 22 bases separated the two germline ends. The CDR3 region is CASSPTLGGQGYSPLHF. CDR3 bases: TGCGCCAGCAGCCCTACACTGGGAGGGCAGGGTTATTCACCCCTCCACTTT. Full variable domain (remainder filled in from reference TRBV5-1 and TRBJ1-6): KAGVTQTPRYLIKTRGQQVTLSCSPISGHRSVSWYQQTPGQGLQFLFEYFSETQRNKGNFPGRFSGRQFSNSRSEMNVSTLELGDSALYLCASSPTLGGQGYSPLHFGNGTRLTVT.

This clonotype was observed a single time. The chain is built from TRBV7-2 and TRBJ2-7; TRBD2 aligns across 12 bases. V lost 2 bases, J lost 0 bases, and 2 bases stayed unmatched. Germline V gives CDR1 SGHTA, CDR2 FQGNSA. The CDR3 length is 16 residues. In nucleotides, the CDR3 is TGTGCCAGCAGCTTACTAGCGGGGGGGAGCTCCTACGAGCAGTACTTC. It yields the protein CASSLLAGGSSYEQYF.

This clonotype was seen more than once but under ten times. V gene TRBV7-9 combines with J gene TRBJ1-2; the D is unclear. Germline CDR1 SEHNR, CDR2 FQNEAQ (reference sequence). V was clipped by 0 bases and J by 8 bases, with 10 bases between them. This CDR3 is 13 amino acids long. CDR3 nucleotides: TGTGCCAGCAGCTTAGCCCGGATGGAGGGCTACACCTTC. It encodes CASSLARMEGYTF.